These T cell receptor beta chains were read from a single sample in a study of blood T cell repertoires in COVID-19. TCRdb's table, derived via immunoSEQ multiplex PCR, lists solely in-frame clones and lacks some. The table includes about 150,000 clones, approximately 80% detected once. Sequences were obtained from peripheral blood. These receptors originate from a woman between 45 and 60 years old with acute or convalescent COVID-19. The conserved cysteine and the conserved F or W are not part of the CDR3 here. Each record gives: V gene, D gene, J gene, CDR3 protein. A D gene is named only where the DNA matches it firmly.

TRBV25-1,.,TRBJ1-2,ASSDPGLYGYT
TRBV12-3/TRBV12-4,.,TRBJ2-7,ASSNGGREQY
TRBV9,TRBD1,TRBJ1-3,ASSVASERGWDSSSGNTIY
TRBV5-8,TRBD1,TRBJ2-7,ASSGQGGTYEQY
TRBV3-1/TRBV3-2,TRBD2,TRBJ2-1,ASSRGLAGGYNEQF
TRBV7-2,.,TRBJ2-1,ASSLTNTRSYNEQF
TRBV5-6,.,TRBJ1-6,ASSRRSPLH
TRBV4-1,.,TRBJ1-4,ASSQDRAQGGEKLF
TRBV14,.,TRBJ1-6,ASSRQWGHLLDSPLH
TRBV19,.,TRBJ2-2,ASSLGAQGTGELF
TRBV9,TRBD1,TRBJ1-3,ASSLGDSSGNTIY
TRBV18,.,TRBJ2-5,ASSPPSVETQY
TRBV7-2,TRBD2,TRBJ2-2,ASSFTSGGAEGELF
TRBV7-2,.,TRBJ1-2,ASSLERHNYGYT
TRBV6-2/TRBV6-3,.,TRBJ2-7,ASSYRSPGLAAYEQY
TRBV5-4,TRBD2,TRBJ2-1,ASSLSSGRLQF
TRBV6-1,.,TRBJ2-5,ASSERGGWRAEPETQY
TRBV27,TRBD1,TRBJ1-1,ASRRTGWNTEAF
TRBV5-1,.,TRBJ2-5,ASSLDTGWGTQY
TRBV6-5,TRBD1,TRBJ1-2,ASREGQEYGYT
TRBV29-1,TRBD2,TRBJ2-1,SVGLAGVNEQF
TRBV20-1,.,TRBJ1-1,SARGGTEAF
TRBV30,TRBD1,TRBJ1-2,AWSRDRGRNYGYT
TRBV7-2,.,TRBJ1-1,ASSLGVMNTEAF
TRBV20-1,TRBD2,TRBJ2-7,SASPTSGTYEQY
TRBV15,TRBD1,TRBJ1-4,ATSRDPGTGGWKLF
TRBV3-1/TRBV3-2,TRBD1,TRBJ2-1,ASSQAGQGVRNEQF
TRBV7-3,TRBD2,TRBJ2-3,ASSLGGDSDTQY
TRBV19,TRBD2,TRBJ2-7,ASSPTSGRTAGQY
TRBV10-1,.,TRBJ1-1,ASSREVWTEAF
TRBV2,TRBD1,TRBJ2-7,ASCVGQGDYEQY
TRBV28,TRBD1,TRBJ2-7,ASGGTGREQY
TRBV5-1,TRBD2,TRBJ2-3,ASTSGGSTDTQY
TRBV15,TRBD2,TRBJ2-5,ATSRGGLAGQETQY
TRBV7-2,TRBD2,TRBJ2-7,ASSLALSSGGVLDEQY
TRBV2,TRBD2,TRBJ2-2,ASKGLVSTGELF
TRBV6-2/TRBV6-3,.,TRBJ1-2,ASSYSRRGAYGYT
TRBV27,TRBD1,TRBJ2-3,ASSSRDRGRVGRFPSPDTQY
TRBV6-2/TRBV6-3,.,TRBJ2-3,ASSRGLADTQY
TRBV5-1,.,TRBJ1-2,ASSSKAAGGYT
TRBV9,.,TRBJ2-5,ASSAYDSDRETQY
TRBV2,TRBD2,TRBJ2-2,ASSSPGLNTGELF
TRBV5-4,.,TRBJ1-1,ASSWTENTEAF
TRBV7-2,TRBD1,TRBJ1-6,ASSLDRGRNSPLH
TRBV12-3/TRBV12-4,.,TRBJ1-5,ASSFQGFQPQH
TRBV5-8,TRBD1,TRBJ1-2,ASSPEDRGGHGYT
TRBV7-8,.,TRBJ2-3,ASSFRVSTYTQY
TRBV28,.,TRBJ1-2,ASSPAGMPNYGYT
TRBV4-2,.,TRBJ2-6,ASSQGGTGANVLT
TRBV5-4,TRBD2,TRBJ2-1,ASSYGSSGERQQF
TRBV24-1,TRBD2,TRBJ2-5,ATSDASGGLQETQY
TRBV27,.,TRBJ1-6,ASSLNTGQFWSPLH
TRBV19,.,TRBJ1-5,ASSGTGMMQPQH
TRBV7-9,TRBD2,TRBJ2-1,ASSFPVAGVVEQF